This T cell receptor (beta chain) was obtained from a study of blood T cell repertoires in COVID-19. Here immunoSEQ multiplex PCR was the method, and the copy in TCRdb shows in-frame clones only, minus some. The sample shows around 120,000 clones, roughly 83% of them seen only once. V lost 6 bases, J lost 5 bases, and 18 bases lay in between. Looked up from germline, CDR1 is MNHEY and CDR2 is SVGAGI. The CDR3 extends over 15 amino acids. The sequencing input was peripheral blood. This TCR derives from a man younger than 45 with acute or convalescent COVID-19. V usage is TRBV6-5 and J usage is TRBJ2-3; the D gene is possibly TRBD1 (8 bases). The CDR3 region is CASSLNRGGLDTQYF. The CDR3 coding sequence is TGTGCCAGCAGCTTAAACAGGGGGGGCCTAGATACGCAGTATTTT.